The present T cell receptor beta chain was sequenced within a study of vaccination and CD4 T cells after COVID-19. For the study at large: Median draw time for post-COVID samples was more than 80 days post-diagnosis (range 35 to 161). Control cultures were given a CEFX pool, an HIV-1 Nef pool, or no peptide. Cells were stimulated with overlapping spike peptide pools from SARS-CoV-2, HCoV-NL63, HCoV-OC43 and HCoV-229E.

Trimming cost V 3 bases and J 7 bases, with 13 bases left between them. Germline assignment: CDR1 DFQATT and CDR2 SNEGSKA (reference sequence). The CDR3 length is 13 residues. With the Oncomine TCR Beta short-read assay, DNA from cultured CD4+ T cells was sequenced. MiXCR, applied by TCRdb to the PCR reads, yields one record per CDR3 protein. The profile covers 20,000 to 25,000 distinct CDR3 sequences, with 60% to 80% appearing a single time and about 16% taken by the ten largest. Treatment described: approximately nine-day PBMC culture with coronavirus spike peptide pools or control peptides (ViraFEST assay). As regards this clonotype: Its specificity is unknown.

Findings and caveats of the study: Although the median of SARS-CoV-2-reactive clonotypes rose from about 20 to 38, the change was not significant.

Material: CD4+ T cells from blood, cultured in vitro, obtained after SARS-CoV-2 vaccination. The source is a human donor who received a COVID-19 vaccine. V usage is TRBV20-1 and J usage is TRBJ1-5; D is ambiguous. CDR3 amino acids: CSASDGVGQPQHF. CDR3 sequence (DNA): TGCAGTGCTAGTGACGGGGTGGGGCAGCCCCAGCATTTT.